One sample yielded the 22 T cell receptor beta chains listed below, sequenced in a study of blood T cells in healthy people across ages. It was with a sample-barcoded 5' primer and a J-beta primer mix that a second PCR of about 7 to 12 cycles was run. TCRdb ran MiXCR on the 5' RACE reads and lists one entry per CDR3 protein. Found here are 1.6 million or so distinct CDR3 sequences, roughly 32% of them singletons; the top ten hold over 9%. The sequencing sample was made of blood. The receptors originated from a woman younger than 45 in good health.

This clonotype was seen more than once but under ten times. V and J are TRBV20-1 and TRBJ2-5; 11 positions match TRBD2. The CDR3 spans 18 residues. V gave up 1 base and J gave up 2 bases; unmatched junction bases: 12. Germline CDR1 and CDR2: DFQATT and SNEGSKA (reference sequence). DNA of the CDR3: TGCAGTGCTAGAGTCCCCCTAGCGGGGGGCCAAGCTCAAGAGACCCAGTACTTC. Amino acid sequence: CSARVPLAGGQAQETQYF.

This chain links TRBV7-3 with TRBJ2-3, with D possibly TRBD2 on 6 matching bases. Germline-derived CDR1 and CDR2 are SGHTA and FQGTGA. V lost 7 bases and J lost 7, with 24 bases in between. This CDR3 region has 16 residues. The CDR3 protein is CASNYGGRIPVNTQYF. The CDR3 DNA is TGTGCCAGCAACTATGGAGGGAGGATCCCTGTGAATACGCAGTATTTT.

The chain couples TRBV27 to TRBJ1-2; 9 bases match TRBD1. Trimming took 6 bases from V and 4 from J; bases not matched to a gene: 9. Germline CDR1 reads MNHEY; CDR2 reads SMNVEV (reference sequence). The CDR3 loop spans 15 amino acids. This chain's CDR3 is CASSTPGQGFYGYTF. CDR3 sequence (DNA): TGTGCCAGCAGCACGCCGGGACAGGGATTCTATGGCTACACCTTC.

In its sample, this clonotype was seen a few times. The V call is TRBV12-3 or TRBV12-4, the J call TRBJ2-3, with unresolved D. Deletions cut 6 bases from V and 5 bases from J, with 6 bases between. The CDR3 spans 11 residues. CDR3: CASRSLDTQYF. The CDR3 coding sequence is TGTGCCAGCAGGTCTTTAGATACGCAGTATTTT.

This clonotype was found a few times. The chain links TRBV4-2 to TRBJ2-7; 8 bases map to TRBD2. The germline V gene has CDR1 LGHNA and CDR2 YNFKEQ. The CDR3 contains 15 residues. The trim removed 5 bases at V and 5 bases at J, leaving 11 bases unmatched. CDR3 nucleotides: TGTGCCAGCAGCACCCGGGAGCGGGAGAGTAACGAGCAGTACTTC. It codes for CASSTRERESNEQYF.

The count of this clonotype is one. This clone may be a read error of a much larger clone one base away. The chain links TRBV6-2 or TRBV6-3 to TRBJ2-1; 15 bases line up with TRBD2. The V segment lost 7 bases and the J segment 12 bases; nucleotides outside the gene matches: 16. Germline values: CDR1 MNHEY, CDR2 SVGEGT. This CDR3 spans 17 amino acids. This chain's CDR3 is CASIWSIGLAGGFMQFF. The CDR3 coding sequence is TGTGCCAGCATTTGGAGTATAGGACTAGCGGGGGGGTTCATGCAGTTCTTC.

In its sample, this clonotype was seen many times. The chain recombines TRBV29-1 with TRBJ1-2, with no clear D. CDR1 and CDR2 from the germline V gene are SQVTM and ANQGSEA. V was pared by 2 bases and J by 7 bases, with 17 bases between. The CDR3 covers 14 residues. CDR3 nucleotides: TGCAGCGTTGAAAGGCCCCCTAACTTGAGTGGCTACACCTTC. This codes for CSVERPPNLSGYTF.

The chain is built from TRBV18 and TRBJ1-5, with D maybe TRBD1 (5 bases). V lost 3 bases and J 10 bases, leaving 13 bases between the germline ends. The CDR3 spans 13 residues. Germline values: CDR1 KGHSH, CDR2 LQKENI. CDR3 amino acids: CASSPRDGEPQHF. The CDR3 region has the DNA TGTGCCAGCTCACCTAGGGACGGCGAACCCCAGCATTTT.

The chain links TRBV7-3 to TRBJ2-6, with D unclear. Trimming removed 4 bases at V and 3 bases at J, with 10 bases between. This CDR3 has 15 amino acids. Germline CDR1 SGHTA, CDR2 FQGTGA. In nucleotides, the CDR3 is TGTGCCAGCAGCTACCTAGTGGATGGGGCCAACGTCCTGACTTTC. Protein sequence: CASSYLVDGANVLTF.

The chain joins TRBV2 to TRBJ1-5, with 9 nucleotides matching TRBD1. The length of the CDR3 is 15 residues. Germline V gene lookup returns CDR1 SNHLY and CDR2 FYNNEI. V dropped 5 bases and J dropped 9; count of bases not matched to a gene: 11. The CDR3 nucleotides are TGTGCCAGCAGTCGGGACAGGGCTAGTCATCGGCCCCAGCATTTT. Amino acids: CASSRDRASHRPQHF.

This clonotype came up a few times. The chain uses TRBV4-2 and TRBJ1-1, with D unresolved. The V end lost 1 base, the J end lost 0 bases, and 12 bases lay between the germline ends. Germline CDR1 reads LGHNA; CDR2 reads YNFKEQ. CDR3 size: 16 residues. Here the CDR3 reads CASSQAAEGMNTEAFF. The CDR3 region has the DNA TGTGCCAGCAGCCAAGCTGCAGAGGGCATGAACACTGAAGCTTTCTTT.

The CDR3 region is CSARDPEAFF. The DNA for the CDR3 is TGCAGTGCTAGAGATCCTGAAGCTTTCTTT. This chain links TRBV20-1 with TRBJ1-1; D ambiguous. Germline CDR1 is DFQATT and CDR2 is SNEGSKA (reference sequence). The CDR3 contains 10 residues. V lost 0 bases to trimming and J lost 6 bases, with 2 bases between them.

The chain couples TRBV20-1 to TRBJ2-3, with 9 bases identical to TRBD2. Germline loops: CDR1 DFQATT, CDR2 SNEGSKA (reference sequence). The J segment lost 1 base and the V segment lost 0 bases, leaving 5 bases of the junction unmatched. The CDR3 consists of 16 residues. CDR3 sequence: CSARDPQRGGTDTQYF. Here the CDR3 DNA reads TGCAGTGCTAGAGATCCCCAGCGGGGGGGCACAGATACGCAGTATTTT.

A few counts support this clonotype. This chain uses TRBV6-2 or TRBV6-3 with TRBJ2-1, with 9 bases lining up with TRBD1. V lost 0 bases and J lost 6; bases outside the gene matches: 0. This CDR3 has 14 amino acids. Germline CDR1 and CDR2: MNHEY and SVGEGT. The CDR3 DNA follows: TGTGCCAGCAGTTACTCGACAGGGGGCAATGAGCAGTTCTTC. Amino acids: CASSYSTGGNEQFF.

This clonotype was seen only a few times. DNA of the CDR3: TGCGCCAGCAGCTCCTTGATGGGGGATAACTACACCTTC. Amino acids: CASSSLMGDNYTF. The chain carries TRBV5-1 and TRBJ1-2; tentative D call: TRBD1 (5 bases). Germline loops: CDR1 SGHRS, CDR2 YFSETQ. This CDR3 spans 13 amino acids. Deletions cut 3 bases from V and 10 bases from J, with 16 bases between.

J is TRBJ1-1 and V is TRBV3-1; possible D gene TRBD1, 5 bases. CDR3 length: 16 residues. CDR1 and CDR2 (germline): LGHDT, YNNKEL (reference sequence). V was trimmed by 5 bases and J by 5 bases, leaving 21 bases between them. The CDR3 sequence: CASSFPATGGRTEAFF. Written as DNA, the CDR3 is TGTGCCAGCAGCTTCCCGGCGACGGGGGGAAGGACTGAAGCTTTCTTT.

The chain joins TRBV20-1 to TRBJ1-2, with D possibly being TRBD1 (6 bases). The CDR3 length is 13 residues. Trimming stripped 8 bases from V and 6 bases from J, with 19 bases between. Germline values: CDR1 DFQATT, CDR2 SNEGSKA (reference sequence). CDR3 in amino acids: CSTGGQGIDGYTF. CDR3 nucleotides: TGCAGTACTGGGGGCCAGGGCATAGATGGCTACACCTTC.

The genes are TRBV2 and TRBJ1-2; 7 nucleotides match TRBD1. The V gene end was trimmed by 4 bases and the J gene end by 2 bases; junction bases not matched to a gene: 7. Per the germline V gene, CDR1 is SNHLY and CDR2 is FYNNEI. The CDR3 is 15 amino acids. The CDR3 loop is CASSVGRGGNYGYTF. DNA of the CDR3: TGTGCCAGCAGTGTCGGCAGGGGGGGAAACTATGGCTACACCTTC.

This clonotype was seen ten or more times. The V call is TRBV7-3, the J call TRBJ2-5; 7 bases align to TRBD1. The CDR3 runs to 14 residues. V shed 5 bases and J 5 bases; nucleotides not matched to a gene: 8. The germline gives CDR1 SGHTA, CDR2 FQGTGA. The DNA of the CDR3 is TGTGCCAGCAGCCCCACAGGGGCGGTCGAGACCCAGTACTTC. Its translation is CASSPTGAVETQYF.

The J gene is TRBJ1-1, the V gene TRBV10-3; TRBD1 matches 8 bases. This CDR3 comprises 13 residues. Germline V lookup: CDR1 ENHRY, CDR2 SYGVKD. The junction had 3 bases not matched to a gene; V was cut back by 6 bases and J by 3 bases. The CDR3 DNA is TGTGCCATCAGGACAGGGGCGGACACTGAAGCTTTCTTT. Translated, it gives CAIRTGADTEAFF.

V gene TRBV5-1 combines with J gene TRBJ2-3; perhaps TRBD2 as D (6 bases). The CDR3 totals 16 residues. Trimming cost V 0 bases and J 0 bases, with 11 bases left between them. Germline V gene lookup returns CDR1 SGHRS and CDR2 YFSETQ. The CDR3: CASSLGREFSTDTQYF. CDR3 in DNA: TGCGCCAGCAGCTTGGGTCGGGAGTTTAGCACAGATACGCAGTATTTT.

Many counts were recorded for this clonotype. The J gene is TRBJ2-3, the V gene TRBV15; D remains ambiguous. CDR1 is LNHNV, CDR2 YYDKDF, per germline (reference sequence). This CDR3 region has 12 residues. V shed 3 bases and J shed 2 bases, with 3 bases lying between them. CDR3: CATSSHTDTQYF. The CDR3 DNA is TGTGCCACCAGCAGCCACACAGATACGCAGTATTTT.